These 14 T cell receptor beta chains share one sample of origin, sequenced in a study of beta chain features in type 1 diabetes. Notes on the study in general: All four CD4+ subsets of Type 1 diabetes patients contained TCRB CDR3s that were moderately but significantly shorter.

No cognate antigen is known for these TCRs. Every isolated RNA sample was fully reverse transcribed, so sequencing captured expressed TCRB transcripts. Profiling relied on immunoSEQ multiplex PCR, and the TCRdb table lists in-frame clones only, not all of them. The sample yields roughly 700,000 clones, over 10% seen once. Sequenced sample: naive CD4+ T cells from blood. These receptors all stem from a man between 18 and 29 years old with type 1 diabetes.

The chain is built from TRBV7-9 and TRBJ1-6; TRBD1 might be the D (5 bases). The CDR3 is made up of 15 amino acids. V was shortened by 5 bases and J by 9 bases, with 17 bases between the two germline ends. Per the germline V gene, CDR1 is SEHNR and CDR2 is FQNEAQ (reference sequence). In DNA form, the CDR3 reads TGTGCCAGCAGCCGTCAGTCCGGCGGGGGTTCACCCCTCCACTTT. As protein: CASSRQSGGGSPLHF.

This clone was detected a few times. The chain uses TRBV10-3 and TRBJ2-4; D not resolved. The germline gives CDR1 ENHRY, CDR2 SYGVKD. The CDR3 consists of 15 residues. Trimming left V 3 bases short and J 5 bases short, with 14 bases between. The CDR3 coding sequence is TGTGCCATCAGTGAAGGGTACGGAACCGAAAACATTCAGTACTTC. This encodes CAISEGYGTENIQYF.

This clone showed up just a few times. The genes are TRBV5-6 and TRBJ1-2, with 8 positions matching TRBD1. With 2 bases clipped from V and 6 bases from J, the junction kept 6 bases outside the gene matches. Germline lookup yields CDR1 SGHDT and CDR2 YYEEEE. The length of the CDR3 is 14 residues. The CDR3 sequence: CASSLNQGANGYTF. The DNA of the CDR3 is TGTGCCAGCAGCTTAAACCAGGGGGCGAATGGCTACACCTTC.

The J gene is TRBJ2-1, the V gene TRBV19, with a possible D match to TRBD2 (6 bases). CDR3 size: 14 residues. The V gene lost 6 bases and the J gene lost 8 bases, with 17 bases spanning the gap. Germline lookup yields CDR1 LNHDA and CDR2 SQIVND (reference sequence). The CDR3 DNA reads TGTGCCAGTAGCGACGGGACGGGGGTCGATGAGCAGTTCTTC. Translation gives CASSDGTGVDEQFF. The entire variable domain, with the rest obtained from reference TRBV19 and TRBJ2-1, is as follows: DGGITQSPKYLFRKEGQNVTLSCEQNLNHDAMYWYRQDPGQGLRLIYYSQIVNDFQKGDIAEGYSVSREKKESFPLTVTSAQKNPTAFYLCASSDGTGVDEQFFGPGTRLTVL.

In its sample, this clone was seen a few times. This rearrangement joins TRBV5-4 to TRBJ2-6; no clear D gene. The CDR3 length is 15 residues. Per the germline V gene, CDR1 is SGHNT and CDR2 is YYREEE (reference sequence). Between the trimmed V and J ends, which lost 4 bases and 3 bases, there was a span of 11 bases. Here the CDR3 DNA reads TGTGCCAGCAGCCCACGCGAAAGTGGGGCCAACGTCCTGACTTTC. Translating gives CASSPRESGANVLTF.

J is TRBJ2-1 and V is TRBV5-1; no clear D. The ends were cut back, 0 bases at V and 2 bases at J, with 9 bases in the middle. CDR1 is SGHRS and CDR2 is YFSETQ in the germline V gene. This CDR3 contains 15 residues. The CDR3 loop is CASSLAADTYNEQFF. CDR3 in DNA: TGCGCCAGCAGCTTGGCCGCGGATACCTACAATGAGCAGTTCTTC.

This chain uses TRBV28 with TRBJ2-3; no reliable D call. The V gene's germline CDR1 is MDHEN and CDR2 SYDVKM. The CDR3 loop spans 12 amino acids. The DNA of the CDR3 is TGTCTGGTAGGACGGTTTACAGATACGCAGTATTTT. The encoded protein is CLVGRFTDTQYF. Combining the CDR3 with reference TRBV28 and TRBJ2-3 gives the whole variable domain DVKVTQSSRYLVKRTGEKVFLECVQDMDHENMFWYRQDPGLGLRLIYFSYDVKMKEKGDIPEGYSVSREKKERFSLILESASTNQTSMYLCLVGRFTDTQYFGPGTRLTVL.

This clone was seen a handful of times. The chain carries TRBV18 and TRBJ2-7, with D perhaps being TRBD1 or TRBD2 (5 bases each). Per the germline V gene, CDR1 is KGHSH and CDR2 is LQKENI. The V and J ends lost 0 bases and 3 bases respectively, with 12 bases between them. This CDR3 spans 15 amino acids. The CDR3, as DNA: TGTGCCAGCTCACCACCCTCCGGGACGTACTACGAGCAGTACTTC. Its protein product is CASSPPSGTYYEQYF. The entire variable domain, with the rest obtained from reference TRBV18 and TRBJ2-7, is as follows: NAGVMQNPRHLVRRRGQEARLRCSPMKGHSHVYWYRQLPEEGLKFMVYLQKENIIDESGMPKERFSAEFPKEGPSILRIQQVVRGDSAAYFCASSPPSGTYYEQYFGPGTRLTVT.

The V and J genes are TRBV10-1 and TRBJ2-2; D may correspond to TRBD1 or TRBD2 (5 bases each). This CDR3 has 13 amino acids. The ends were cut back, 5 bases at V and 6 bases at J, with 10 bases in the middle. CDR1 is WNHNN and CDR2 is SYGVQD in the germline V gene (reference sequence). In DNA, the CDR3 is TGCGCCAGCAGTACAGTGGGGGCCGGGGAGCTGTTTTTT. It is translated as CASSTVGAGELFF.

This clone was detected only a few times. The chain links TRBV7-3 to TRBJ2-7, with D possibly TRBD1 on 6 matching bases. Germline V gene lookup returns CDR1 SGHTA and CDR2 FQGTGA. The CDR3 contains 13 residues. Trimming took 5 bases from V and 3 from J, leaving 11 bases between them. CDR3 sequence reads: CASSPRDNYEQYF. CDR3 bases: TGTGCCAGCAGCCCACGGGACAACTACGAGCAGTACTTC.

The chain carries TRBV28 and TRBJ2-3, with D maybe TRBD1 (6 bases). Germline CDR1 reads MDHEN; CDR2 reads SYDVKM. Trimming shortened V by 6 bases and J by 2 bases, and 12 bases separated the two germline ends. There are 14 residues in the CDR3. DNA of the CDR3: TGTGCCAGCAGGACCGGGACACCCACAGATACGCAGTATTTT. Amino acid sequence: CASRTGTPTDTQYF.

V gene TRBV2 combines with J gene TRBJ2-7; D may be TRBD1 or TRBD2 (5 bases each). The germline gives CDR1 SNHLY, CDR2 FYNNEI. Trimming took off 6 bases at V and 4 bases at J, with 10 bases between the two ends. The length of the CDR3 is 12 residues. CDR3 loop: CASRPGPYEQYF. The CDR3 coding sequence is TGTGCCAGCAGGCCGGGACCATACGAGCAGTACTTC.

V and J are TRBV7-9 and TRBJ1-1; the D gene is possibly TRBD1 (5 bases). Trimming left V 5 bases short and J 3 bases short, with 13 bases between. CDR1 and CDR2 from the germline V gene are SEHNR and FQNEAQ (reference sequence). CDR3 size: 14 residues. The CDR3 protein is CASSPREWHTEAFF. The CDR3 nucleotides are TGTGCCAGCAGCCCCAGGGAATGGCACACTGAAGCTTTCTTT. The complete variable domain, with remaining parts taken from reference TRBV7-9 and TRBJ1-1, reads DTGVSQNPRHKITKRGQNVTFRCDPISEHNRLYWYRQTLGQGPEFLTYFQNEAQLEKSRLLSDRFSAERPKGSFSTLEIQRTEQGDSAMYLCASSPREWHTEAFFGQGTRLTVV.

The chain joins TRBV5-1 to TRBJ1-1; TRBD1 matches at 7 bases. The CDR3 extends over 14 amino acids. Germline V gives CDR1 SGHRS, CDR2 YFSETQ. V was pared by 2 bases and J by 1 base, with 2 bases of the junction left unmatched. Written as DNA, the CDR3 is TGCGCCAGCAGCTTTGGACAGGAGAACACTGAAGCTTTCTTT. Translating it yields CASSFGQENTEAFF.